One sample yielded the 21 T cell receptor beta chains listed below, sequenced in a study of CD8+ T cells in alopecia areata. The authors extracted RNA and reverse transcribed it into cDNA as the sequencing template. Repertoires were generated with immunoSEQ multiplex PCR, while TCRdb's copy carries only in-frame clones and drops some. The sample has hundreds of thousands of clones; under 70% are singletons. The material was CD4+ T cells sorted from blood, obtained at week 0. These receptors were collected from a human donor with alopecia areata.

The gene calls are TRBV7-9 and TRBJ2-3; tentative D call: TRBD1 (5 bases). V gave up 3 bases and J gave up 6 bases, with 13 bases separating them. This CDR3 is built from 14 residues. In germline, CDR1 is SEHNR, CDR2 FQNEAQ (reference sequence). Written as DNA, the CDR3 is TGTGCCAGCAGCTTCGACAGATGGTTGGATACGCAGTATTTT. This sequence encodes CASSFDRWLDTQYF.

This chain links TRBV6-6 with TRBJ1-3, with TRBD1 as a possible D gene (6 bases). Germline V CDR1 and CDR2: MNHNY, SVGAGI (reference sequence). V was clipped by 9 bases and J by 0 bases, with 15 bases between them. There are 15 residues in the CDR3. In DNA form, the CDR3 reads TGTGCCAGTGCCGGGGGGGCAGACTCTGGAAACACCATATATTTT. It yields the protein CASAGGADSGNTIYF.

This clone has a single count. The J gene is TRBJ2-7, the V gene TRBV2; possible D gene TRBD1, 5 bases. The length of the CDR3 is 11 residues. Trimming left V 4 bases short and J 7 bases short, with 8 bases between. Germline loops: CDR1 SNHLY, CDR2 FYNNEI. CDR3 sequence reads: CASSGQFEQYF. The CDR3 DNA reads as TGTGCCAGCAGTGGACAGTTTGAGCAGTACTTC.

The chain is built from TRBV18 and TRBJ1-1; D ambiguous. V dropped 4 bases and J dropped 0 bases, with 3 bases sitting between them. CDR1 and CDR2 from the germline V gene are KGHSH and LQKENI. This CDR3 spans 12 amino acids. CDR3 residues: CASSRVNTEAFF. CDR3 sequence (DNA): TGTGCCAGCTCACGCGTGAACACTGAAGCTTTCTTT.

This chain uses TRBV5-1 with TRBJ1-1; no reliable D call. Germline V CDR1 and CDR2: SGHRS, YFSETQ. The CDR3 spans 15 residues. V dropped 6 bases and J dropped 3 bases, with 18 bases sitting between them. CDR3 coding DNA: TGCGCCAGCACCCCACTCCCGAACTCGTACACTGAAGCTTTCTTT. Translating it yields CASTPLPNSYTEAFF.

The CDR3 DNA reads as TGTGCCTGGAGTGAGGCAGGGGGCAATTCACCCCTCCACTTT. This encodes CAWSEAGGNSPLHF. The rearrangement joins TRBV30 to TRBJ1-6; 8 bases agree with TRBD1. The V gene's germline CDR1 is GTSNPN and CDR2 SVGIG (reference sequence). Unmatched junction bases numbered 3, after V lost 1 base and J lost 7 bases. The CDR3 totals 14 residues.

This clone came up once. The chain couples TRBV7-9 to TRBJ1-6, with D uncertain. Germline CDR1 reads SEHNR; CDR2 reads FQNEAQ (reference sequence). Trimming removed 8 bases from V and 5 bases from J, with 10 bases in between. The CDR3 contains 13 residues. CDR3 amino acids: CASSYTDNSPLHF. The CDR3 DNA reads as TGTGCCAGCTCGTACACCGATAATTCACCCCTCCACTTT.

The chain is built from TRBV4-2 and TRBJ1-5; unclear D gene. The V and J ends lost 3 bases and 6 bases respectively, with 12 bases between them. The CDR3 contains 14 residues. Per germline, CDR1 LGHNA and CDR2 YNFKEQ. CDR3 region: CASSQRGIGQPQHF. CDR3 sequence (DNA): TGTGCCAGCAGCCAGCGGGGAATCGGTCAGCCCCAGCATTTT.

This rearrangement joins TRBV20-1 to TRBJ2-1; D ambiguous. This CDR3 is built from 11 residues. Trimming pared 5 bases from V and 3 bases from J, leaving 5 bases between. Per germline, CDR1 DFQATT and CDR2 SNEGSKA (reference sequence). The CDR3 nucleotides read TGCAGTGCTCCAGACTACAATGAGCAGTTCTTC. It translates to CSAPDYNEQFF.

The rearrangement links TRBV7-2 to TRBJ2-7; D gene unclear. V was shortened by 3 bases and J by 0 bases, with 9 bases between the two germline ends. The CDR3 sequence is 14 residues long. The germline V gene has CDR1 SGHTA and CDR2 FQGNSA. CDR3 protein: CASSFGPFSYEQYF. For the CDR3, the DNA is TGTGCCAGCAGCTTCGGACCATTCTCCTACGAGCAGTACTTC.

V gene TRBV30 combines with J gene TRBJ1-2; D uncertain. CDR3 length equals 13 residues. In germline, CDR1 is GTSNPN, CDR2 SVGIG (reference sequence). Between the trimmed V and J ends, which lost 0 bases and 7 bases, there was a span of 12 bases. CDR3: CAWSVPGSGGYTF. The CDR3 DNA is TGTGCCTGGAGTGTACCCGGGTCTGGTGGCTACACCTTC.

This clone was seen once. For the CDR3, the DNA is TGTGCCTGGAGTGTACTCTTGGGGCGAGGCACCGGGGAGCTGTTTTTT. Amino acids: CAWSVLLGRGTGELFF. The chain joins TRBV30 to TRBJ2-2; TRBD1 might be the D (5 bases). Germline V gives CDR1 GTSNPN, CDR2 SVGIG (reference sequence). This CDR3 comprises 16 residues. Trimming cost V 0 bases and J 4 bases, with 15 bases left between them.

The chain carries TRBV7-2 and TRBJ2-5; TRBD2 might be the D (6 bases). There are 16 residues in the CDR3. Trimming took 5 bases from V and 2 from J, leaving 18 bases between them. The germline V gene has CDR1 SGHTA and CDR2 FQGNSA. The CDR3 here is CASSPTGVGGQETQYF. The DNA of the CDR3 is TGTGCCAGCAGCCCCACGGGAGTCGGGGGACAAGAGACCCAGTACTTC. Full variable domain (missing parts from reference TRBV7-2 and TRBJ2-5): GAGVSQSPSNKVTEKGKDVELRCDPISGHTALYWYRQSLGQGLEFLIYFQGNSAPDKSGLPSDRFSAERTGGSVSTLTIQRTQQEDSAVYLCASSPTGVGGQETQYFGPGTRLLVL.

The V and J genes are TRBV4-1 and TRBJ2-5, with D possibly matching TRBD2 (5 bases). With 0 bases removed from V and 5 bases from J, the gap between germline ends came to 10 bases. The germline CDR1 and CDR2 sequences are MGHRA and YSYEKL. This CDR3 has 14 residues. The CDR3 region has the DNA TGCGCCAGCAGCCAAGATTCGGGGTGGGAGACCCAGTACTTC. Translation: CASSQDSGWETQYF.

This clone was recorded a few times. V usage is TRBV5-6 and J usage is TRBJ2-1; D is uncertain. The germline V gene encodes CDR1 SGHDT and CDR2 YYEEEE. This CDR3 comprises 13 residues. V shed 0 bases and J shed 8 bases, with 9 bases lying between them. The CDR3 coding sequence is TGTGCCAGCAGCTTGGGGGATCGAGATGAGCAGTTCTTC. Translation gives CASSLGDRDEQFF.

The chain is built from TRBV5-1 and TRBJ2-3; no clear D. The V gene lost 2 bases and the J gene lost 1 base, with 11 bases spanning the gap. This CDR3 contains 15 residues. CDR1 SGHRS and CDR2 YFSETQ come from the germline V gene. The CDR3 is CASSFGSAGTDTQYF. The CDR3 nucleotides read TGCGCCAGCAGCTTCGGAAGCGCGGGCACAGATACGCAGTATTTT.

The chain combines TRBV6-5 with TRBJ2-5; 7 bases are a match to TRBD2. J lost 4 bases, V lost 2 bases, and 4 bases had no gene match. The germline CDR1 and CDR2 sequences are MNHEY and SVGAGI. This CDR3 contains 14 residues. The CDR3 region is CASSYGRGLETQYF. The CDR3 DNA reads TGTGCCAGCAGTTACGGGCGGGGGTTAGAGACCCAGTACTTC.

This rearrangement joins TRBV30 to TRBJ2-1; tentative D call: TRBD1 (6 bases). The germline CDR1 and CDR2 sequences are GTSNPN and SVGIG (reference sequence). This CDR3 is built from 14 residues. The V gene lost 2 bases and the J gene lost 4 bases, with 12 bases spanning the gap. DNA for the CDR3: TGTGCCTGGAGTAAACAGGGAAGGTACAATGAGCAGTTCTTC. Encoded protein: CAWSKQGRYNEQFF.

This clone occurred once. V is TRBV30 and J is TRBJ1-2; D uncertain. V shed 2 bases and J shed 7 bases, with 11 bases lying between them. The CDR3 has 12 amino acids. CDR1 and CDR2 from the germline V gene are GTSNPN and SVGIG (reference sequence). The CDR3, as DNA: TGTGCCTGGAGTCCAAACGGGGTTGGCTACACCTTC. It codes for CAWSPNGVGYTF. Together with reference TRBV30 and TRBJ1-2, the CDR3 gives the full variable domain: SQTIHQWPATLVQPVGSPLSLECTVEGTSNPNLYWYRQAAGRGLQLLFYSVGIGQISSEVPQNLSASRPQDRQFILSSKKLLLSDSGFYLCAWSPNGVGYTFGSGTRLTVV.

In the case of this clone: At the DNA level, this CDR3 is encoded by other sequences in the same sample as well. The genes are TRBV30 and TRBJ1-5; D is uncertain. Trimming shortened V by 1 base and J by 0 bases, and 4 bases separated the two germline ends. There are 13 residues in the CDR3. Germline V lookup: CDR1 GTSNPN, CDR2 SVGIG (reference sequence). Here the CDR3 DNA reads TGTGCCTGGAGTGCAGATAGCAATCAGCCCCAGCATTTT. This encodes CAWSADSNQPQHF.

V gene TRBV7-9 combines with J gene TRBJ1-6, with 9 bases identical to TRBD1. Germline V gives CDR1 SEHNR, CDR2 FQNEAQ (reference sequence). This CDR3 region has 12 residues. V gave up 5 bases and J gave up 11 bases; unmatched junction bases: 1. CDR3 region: CASSNRGPPLHF. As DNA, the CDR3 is TGTGCCAGCAGCAACAGGGGGCCACCCCTCCACTTT.